The sequence of this T cell receptor (beta chain) was determined in a study of shared T cell receptors in the human thymus. V gave up 7 bases and J gave up 4 bases; unmatched junction bases: 13. The CDR3 is 15 amino acids. From germline, CDR1 is MNHNS and CDR2 SASEGT. Generated by immunoSEQ multiplex PCR, the TCRdb table keeps only in-frame clones and is missing some. Among about 660,000 clones listed, more than 75% were seen once. This same sample was also part of a study on human thymus T cells. That paper notes: Samples came from healthy Finnish infants during open corrective cardiac surgery. Resected material from corrective heart surgery provided the thymus tissue analysed. There appeared to be biased usage of V and J genes in thymic and blood repertoires.

The chain joins TRBV6-1 to TRBJ2-7, with 7 bases that match TRBD2. The specimen sequenced was thymocytes. This clonotype originated in a boy in the first two years of life with a congenital heart defect. The CDR3 nucleotides are TGTGCCAGCAATAATCTAGCGGCCGAAAGGTACGAGCAGTACTTC. The encoded protein is CASNNLAAERYEQYF.